These 12 T cell receptor beta chains share one sample of origin, sequenced in a study of T-cell reconstitution after alpha-beta-depleted transplantation in children. Preparing the TCRbeta library involved the use of unique molecular identifiers. Via MiXCR, TCRdb re-called the PCR reads, giving one row per CDR3 protein. In the table there are fewer than 150,000 distinct CDR3 sequences, 9.5% to 10% of which are singletons. The source was PBMCs, mostly from graft donor cells, collected 180 days after TCRalphabeta/CD19-depleted stem cell transplant. These receptors were taken from a girl under three years old who had a stem cell transplant for combined immunodeficiency, so the T cells may come from the graft donor.

V gene TRBV5-1 combines with J gene TRBJ2-5; tentative D call: TRBD1 (5 bases). V was trimmed by 4 bases and J by 1 base, leaving 11 bases between them. Germline V gene lookup returns CDR1 SGHRS and CDR2 YFSETQ. CDR3 length: 14 residues. The CDR3 is CASSRGHRQETQYF. In DNA form, the CDR3 reads TGCGCCAGCAGCCGAGGACACCGCCAAGAGACCCAGTACTTC.

The chain carries TRBV12-3 or TRBV12-4 and TRBJ2-3, with D unclear. The CDR3 runs to 16 residues. V lost 2 bases to trimming and J lost 4 bases, with 16 bases between them. CDR3 amino acids: CASSLSLVPWPDTQYF. The CDR3 DNA reads as TGTGCCAGCAGTTTATCCCTAGTTCCATGGCCAGATACGCAGTATTTT.

This clonotype has a count of ten or more. The CDR3: CASSLGVDQPQHF. The CDR3 nucleotides are TGCGCCAGCAGCTTGGGAGTTGATCAGCCCCAGCATTTT. The V and J genes are TRBV5-1 and TRBJ1-5; D not certain. Per the germline V gene, CDR1 is SGHRS and CDR2 is YFSETQ. V was pared by 0 bases and J by 5 bases, with 6 bases between. The CDR3 runs 13 residues.

This clonotype has more than one count but fewer than ten. The rearrangement links TRBV5-1 to TRBJ2-1, with TRBD2 matching 7 bases. CDR1 SGHRS and CDR2 YFSETQ come from the germline V gene. This CDR3 contains 16 residues. With 4 bases clipped from V and 6 bases from J, the junction kept 13 bases outside the gene matches. CDR3 nucleotides: TGCGCCAGCAGCGGAGATAGCGGGCGTCGCGGCAATGAGCAGTTCTTC. Translation gives CASSGDSGRRGNEQFF.

V and J are TRBV7-9 and TRBJ2-3, with 10 bases aligning to TRBD2. V trimming: 5 bases; J trimming: 0 bases; junction bases outside the gene matches: 2. The length of the CDR3 is 15 residues. Germline CDR1 and CDR2: SEHNR and FQNEAQ (reference sequence). CDR3 nucleotide sequence: TGTGCCAGCAGCGAGCGGGGGGGCAGCACAGATACGCAGTATTTT. It translates to CASSERGGSTDTQYF.

This clonotype was counted ten times or more. The V gene is TRBV20-1, the J gene TRBJ1-1; 9 nucleotides match TRBD1. Per germline, CDR1 DFQATT and CDR2 SNEGSKA (reference sequence). The length of the CDR3 is 12 residues. The trim removed 6 bases at V and 4 bases at J, leaving 3 bases unmatched. CDR3 region: CSAPDRGTEAFF. The CDR3 DNA sequence: TGCAGTGCGCCGGACAGGGGCACTGAAGCTTTCTTT.

This clonotype was observed a handful of times. The V and J genes are TRBV3-1 and TRBJ2-1; TRBD2 matches 8 bases. Unmatched junction bases numbered 7, after V lost 0 bases and J lost 6 bases. This CDR3 has 16 residues. Germline V gene data show CDR1 as LGHDT and CDR2 as YNNKEL (reference sequence). The CDR3 region is CASSQDRGLGGNEQFF. DNA of the CDR3: TGTGCCAGCAGCCAAGATCGGGGACTAGGGGGCAATGAGCAGTTCTTC.

This clonotype was picked up many times. DNA for the CDR3: TGTGCCAGCAGCTTTAGGCCTAGCGGGGGTGGGGAGACCCAGTACTTC. This encodes CASSFRPSGGGETQYF. The rearrangement uses TRBV5-5 and TRBJ2-5; 10 nucleotides align to TRBD2. This CDR3 region has 16 residues. The germline V gene encodes CDR1 SGHKS and CDR2 YYEKEE (reference sequence). V shed 2 bases and J 5 bases; nucleotides not matched to a gene: 9.

The genes are TRBV5-1 and TRBJ2-7; 7 bases are shared with TRBD1. With 4 bases clipped from V and 2 bases from J, the junction kept 6 bases outside the gene matches. CDR1 is SGHRS and CDR2 is YFSETQ in the germline V gene. The CDR3 is 14 amino acids. The CDR3 DNA reads TGCGCCAGCAGCGAAGGACAGGCCCCCTACGAGCAGTACTTC. Translation: CASSEGQAPYEQYF.

This clonotype was observed a few times. The chain uses TRBV24-1 and TRBJ1-1; possibly TRBD1 for D (5 bases). Trimming took off 3 bases at V and 6 bases at J, with 10 bases between the two ends. CDR1 and CDR2 (germline): KGHDR, SFDVKD. The CDR3 has 13 residues. DNA of the CDR3: TGTGCCACCAGTGATGCAGGGTTGGCTGAAGCTTTCTTT. Translated, it gives CATSDAGLAEAFF.

Regarding this clonotype: A junction boundary mismatches the germline segment, possibly from a read error. The chain uses TRBV11-2 and TRBJ1-2; tentatively, D is TRBD1 (5 bases). Germline V gene sequence: CDR1 SGHAT, CDR2 FQNNGV. The CDR3 runs to 17 residues. The CDR3 DNA reads as TGTGCCACCAGCTTGCCAGATGAAGTACTCAGGGTCTATGGCTACACCTTC. This translates into CATSLPDEVLRVYGYTF.

The rearrangement joins TRBV6-2 or TRBV6-3 to TRBJ2-7, with D perhaps being TRBD1 or TRBD2 (6 bases each). CDR3 length: 14 residues. V lost 7 bases and J lost 3, with 16 bases in between. Per the germline V gene, CDR1 is MNHEY and CDR2 is SVGEGT. CDR3 protein: CASKRGVLSYEQYF. The CDR3 DNA sequence: TGTGCCAGCAAAAGGGGGGTATTGAGCTACGAGCAGTACTTC.